This record concerns one TCR beta chain sequence. This clone was detected a few times. Its antigen is not yet known. The record has no base qualities; no much larger clone is one base away. Patients with a history of autoimmune disease or receiving systemic immunosuppression were excluded from the trial. In every dose cohort, peripheral blood was drawn for TCR sequencing at baseline, cycle 4 day 1, and cycle 7 day 1. The samples were drawn from a first-in-human, open-label, multicenter phase I dose-escalation trial of ivuxolimab. Adults with locally advanced or metastatic melanoma, renal cell carcinoma, hepatocellular carcinoma or head and neck squamous cell carcinoma were enrolled in the trial. Before TCR sequencing, CD4+ T cells and CD8+ T cells were sorted from peripheral blood as separate populations. This sample is part of a study of OX40 agonist ivuxolimab in advanced cancers. Regarding the research as a whole: The costimulatory receptor OX40 (CD134) was targeted by ivuxolimab, a fully human IgG2 agonistic monoclonal antibody. Intravenous ivuxolimab was administered to patients every 2 weeks at six dose levels: 0.01, 0.1, 0.3, 1.5, 3 and 10 mg/kg. Of the 50 to 55 patients in dose escalation, 19 had hepatocellular carcinoma, around 15 had melanoma, 9 had renal cell carcinoma and 9 had head and neck cancer. A male proportion of about 79% and a mean age of roughly 58 years, ranging from 23 to 79, were recorded for the dose-escalation cohort. Prior anti-PD-1, anti-PD-L1 or anti-CTLA-4 therapy was permitted, and checkpoint inhibitors had been received by around 40% of dose-escalation patients. Three dose-escalation patients achieved partial responses, one with hepatocellular carcinoma and two with cutaneous melanoma. The purpose of peripheral TCRbeta sequencing was to test whether ivuxolimab changed TCR sequence diversity and led to clonal T-cell expansion. The paper reports the monotherapy dose-escalation portion (N of about 47 patients) of the phase I ivuxolimab trial.

Genomic DNA was isolated from the sorted cells so that the TCRbeta CDR3 region could be sequenced. The immunoSEQ Assay was used for sequencing of TCRbeta CDR3 regions. This immuneACCESS table, as held by TCRdb, lists in-frame sequences with V and J called but not all clones. Of the missing ones, under half trace to an unresolved V gene in checked studies; the others have no known cause. This sample gives more than 80,000 clones in total; less than 95% of them show up just once. Jointly, the top ten make up around 0.47% of the sample. CDR1 is given as MDHEN and CDR2 as SYDVKM, both from the germline V gene. From its cysteine to its phenylalanine, the CDR3 spans 15 amino acids. The sequence is cut down to CDR3 DNA, 45 bases in frame from base 1. V is shortened by 4 bases, J by 4 bases, and the region joining them spans 16 bases. The paper's findings and limits, for the study overall: The antigen specificity of the peripheral T cells that underwent clonal expansion was not determined. After ivuxolimab, CD8+ T cells had more expanded clones than CD4+ T cells on average. In partial responders in the 0.1-3.0 mg/kg groups, normalized peripheral clonal expansion was found to be among the lowest, especially among CD8+ T cells. Low levels of normalized T-cell clonal expansion were also shown by some nonresponding patients. Clonal expansion of both CD4+ and CD8+ blood T cells was observed from baseline to week 6 at doses 0.1 to 3.0 mg/kg.

Sequenced material: CD4+ or CD8+ T cells sorted from blood, taken in a trial of the OX40 agonist ivuxolimab. This clonotype was sampled from an adult with an advanced solid tumor such as melanoma, head and neck, liver or kidney cancer. The rearrangement combines TRBV28 with TRBJ1-2, and TRBD1 may be the D gene, going by 5 matching bases. The DNA reads TGTGCCAGCAGTTCCACCCTCCAAGGGACCTATGGCTACACCTTC. Its product reads: CASSSTLQGTYGYTF.